The 26 T cell receptor beta chains below were found in one sample sequenced in a study of shared clonotypes between healthy human individuals. Positive CCR7 selection of CD45RO-negative cells yielded the naive CD8 cells, and terminally differentiated effector memory CD45RA+ cells were excluded. The repertoire was sequenced with immunoSEQ multiplex PCR; TCRdb's copy has only in-frame clones and lacks some. This table has about 820,000 clones, almost 95% appearing once. Sequencing input: naive CD8+ T cells sorted from blood. The receptor set was obtained from a man younger than 45 in good health.

V is TRBV6-5 and J is TRBJ2-7; a weak D match, TRBD1 (5 bases). Trimming removed 2 bases at V and 0 bases at J, with 8 bases between. Germline V gene sequence: CDR1 MNHEY, CDR2 SVGAGI. The CDR3 has 14 residues. CDR3 amino acids: CASSYTDSSYEQYF. CDR3 sequence (DNA): TGTGCCAGCAGTTACACAGACAGCTCCTACGAGCAGTACTTC.

This clone occurred once. The gene calls are TRBV6-6 and TRBJ2-7, with 7 positions matching TRBD1. The CDR3 loop spans 13 amino acids. Trimming took 4 bases from V and 3 from J; bases not matched to a gene: 3. Germline V CDR1 and CDR2: MNHNY, SVGAGI (reference sequence). CDR3 DNA: TGTGCCAGCAGTTCTCGGGACAGCTACGAGCAGTACTTC. Protein product: CASSSRDSYEQYF.

The CDR3 region has the DNA TGTGCCAGTAGTATGTTCCAGGCCGTGCCGGGCTACACCTTC. This translates into CASSMFQAVPGYTF. The rearrangement uses TRBV19 and TRBJ1-2; D remains ambiguous. CDR3 length: 14 residues. Per the germline V gene, CDR1 is LNHDA and CDR2 is SQIVND (reference sequence). V was cut by 3 bases and J by 8 bases, with 16 bases left in between.

CDR3 amino acids: CASSQVIAGVLYEQYF. CDR3 in DNA: TGTGCCAGCAGCCAAGTTATAGCGGGAGTCTTATACGAGCAGTACTTC. The chain links TRBV14 to TRBJ2-7; TRBD2 matches at 9 bases. From germline, CDR1 is SGHDN and CDR2 FVKESK. CDR3 length: 16 residues. The J segment lost 4 bases and the V segment lost 1 base, leaving 8 bases of the junction unmatched.

The chain recombines TRBV7-8 with TRBJ2-7; D is perhaps TRBD1 (6 bases). V dropped 4 bases and J dropped 0 bases, with 13 bases sitting between them. This CDR3 contains 15 residues. CDR1 and CDR2 (germline): SGHVS, FQNEAQ. CDR3 sequence (DNA): TGTGCCAGCAGCTACAACACAGGGTTCTCCTACGAGCAGTACTTC. It codes for CASSYNTGFSYEQYF.

The V and J genes are TRBV2 and TRBJ1-5, with D possibly matching TRBD1 (6 bases). The CDR3 is 12 residues long. CDR1 SNHLY and CDR2 FYNNEI come from the germline V gene. Trimming took off 6 bases at V and 7 bases at J, with 10 bases between the two ends. Written as DNA, the CDR3 is TGTGCCAGCAGGTATGGGGGCCAGCCCCAGCATTTT. Translating it yields CASRYGGQPQHF.

The V gene is TRBV29-1, the J gene TRBJ2-5, with D uncertain. This CDR3 is built from 15 residues. V was pared by 1 base and J by 3 bases, with 15 bases between. Germline V CDR1 and CDR2: SQVTM, ANQGSEA. CDR3 region: CSVEVAGLLEETQYF. The CDR3 DNA follows: TGCAGCGTTGAAGTGGCAGGTCTACTGGAAGAGACCCAGTACTTC.

The chain recombines TRBV29-1 with TRBJ2-7; 7 bases fit TRBD2. The CDR3 loop spans 13 amino acids. Germline-derived CDR1 and CDR2 are SQVTM and ANQGSEA. Unmatched junction bases numbered 6, after V lost 7 bases and J lost 0 bases. The CDR3 region has the DNA TGCAGCGCCCGGGAGGCCAGCTCCTACGAGCAGTACTTC. Translated: CSAREASSYEQYF.

The J gene is TRBJ2-5, the V gene TRBV7-8; the D gene is possibly TRBD1 (6 bases). Trimming removed 1 base from V and 5 bases from J, with 14 bases in between. Germline V gene lookup returns CDR1 SGHVS and CDR2 FQNEAQ. The length of the CDR3 is 15 residues. The CDR3 reads CASSLGRGKGETQYF. DNA for the CDR3: TGTGCCAGCAGCTTAGGCAGGGGCAAAGGGGAGACCCAGTACTTC. Full variable domain (missing parts from reference TRBV7-8 and TRBJ2-5): GAGVSQSPRYKVAKRGQDVALRCDPISGHVSLFWYQQALGQGPEFLTYFQNEAQLDKSGLPSDRFFAERPEGSVSTLKIQRTQQEDSAVYLCASSLGRGKGETQYFGPGTRLLVL.

As to this clone: It is likely a read error: a sequence one base away is far more abundant. Other nucleotide sequences from this sample produce the same CDR3. The chain couples TRBV27 to TRBJ1-5; TRBD1 agrees at 7 bases. V lost 10 bases to trimming and J lost 0 bases; unmatched junction nucleotides: 3. This CDR3 contains 13 residues. Germline CDR1 MNHEY, CDR2 SMNVEV (reference sequence). The CDR3 sequence is CATGGYSNQPQHF. CDR3 coding DNA: TGTGCCACAGGGGGATATAGCAATCAGCCCCAGCATTTT.

V usage is TRBV19 and J usage is TRBJ2-7; TRBD2 is a possible D gene (8 bases). This CDR3 contains 16 residues. The V and J ends lost 3 bases and 3 bases respectively, with 18 bases between them. The germline V gene has CDR1 LNHDA and CDR2 SQIVND (reference sequence). The CDR3 DNA is TGTGCCAGTAGTATCGGGGGGGGACAGCTACTCTACGAGCAGTACTTC. It specifies CASSIGGGQLLYEQYF. The full variable domain, rest sourced from reference TRBV19 and TRBJ2-7, is DGGITQSPKYLFRKEGQNVTLSCEQNLNHDAMYWYRQDPGQGLRLIYYSQIVNDFQKGDIAEGYSVSREKKESFPLTVTSAQKNPTAFYLCASSIGGGQLLYEQYFGPGTRLTVT.

V gene TRBV9 combines with J gene TRBJ2-2, with 13 bases that match TRBD2. CDR3 length equals 17 residues. From germline, CDR1 is SGDLS and CDR2 YYNGEE. V gave up 0 bases and J gave up 4 bases; unmatched junction bases: 3. The CDR3 DNA is TGTGCCAGCAGCGTAGGGGGACTAGCGGGAAGCACCGGGGAGCTGTTTTTT. Protein: CASSVGGLAGSTGELFF.

The genes are TRBV4-1 and TRBJ2-1; D uncertain. The CDR3 consists of 17 residues. V was clipped by 0 bases and J by 0 bases, with 12 bases between them. CDR1 and CDR2 (germline): MGHRA, YSYEKL. The CDR3 nucleotides are TGCGCCAGCAGCCAAGATGGACCCAAGGGCTCCTACAATGAGCAGTTCTTC. This encodes CASSQDGPKGSYNEQFF.

V is TRBV2 and J is TRBJ2-7, with D possibly being TRBD1 or TRBD2 (5 bases each). The CDR3 is made up of 12 amino acids. Trimming cost V 7 bases and J 2 bases, with 9 bases left between them. In germline, CDR1 is SNHLY, CDR2 FYNNEI. This chain's CDR3 is CASKGRPYEQYF. The CDR3 DNA reads TGTGCCAGCAAGGGACGGCCCTACGAGCAGTACTTC. The full variable domain, in which reference TRBV2 and TRBJ2-7 provide the parts outside the CDR3, is EPEVTQTPSHQVTQMGQEVILRCVPISNHLYFYWYRQILGQKVEFLVSFYNNEISEKSEIFDDQFSVERPDGSNFTLKIRSTKLEDSAMYFCASKGRPYEQYFGPGTRLTVT.

V and J are TRBV5-4 and TRBJ2-1, with a weak D call TRBD2 (5 bases). CDR1 is SGHNT, CDR2 YYREEE, per germline (reference sequence). V lost 4 bases, J lost 8 bases, and 7 bases lay in between. The CDR3 consists of 11 residues. The CDR3 DNA sequence: TGTGCCAGCAGCCGGACTGATGAGCAGTTCTTC. Protein: CASSRTDEQFF.

The chain uses TRBV9 and TRBJ2-5; the D gene could be TRBD1 or TRBD2 (5 bases each). Between the trimmed V and J ends, which lost 4 bases and 0 bases, there was a span of 13 bases. The CDR3 sequence is 15 residues long. Germline V gene lookup returns CDR1 SGDLS and CDR2 YYNGEE. The CDR3 here is CASSLRGTNQETQYF. In DNA form, the CDR3 reads TGTGCCAGCAGCTTAAGAGGGACCAACCAAGAGACCCAGTACTTC. Complete variable domain (other parts from reference TRBV9 and TRBJ2-5): DSGVTQTPKHLITATGQRVTLRCSPRSGDLSVYWYQQSLDQGLQFLIQYYNGEERAKGNILERFSAQQFPDLHSELNLSSLELGDSALYFCASSLRGTNQETQYFGPGTRLLVL.

The chain recombines TRBV27 with TRBJ2-1; D is unclear. This CDR3 spans 12 amino acids. Between the trimmed V and J ends, which lost 8 bases and 0 bases, there was a span of 5 bases. Germline CDR1 MNHEY, CDR2 SMNVEV (reference sequence). The CDR3 reads CASAHSYNEQFF. Here the CDR3 DNA reads TGTGCCAGCGCCCACTCCTACAATGAGCAGTTCTTC.

V usage is TRBV29-1 and J usage is TRBJ1-1; maybe TRBD1 (5 bases). This CDR3 has 10 amino acids. CDR1 SQVTM and CDR2 ANQGSEA come from the germline V gene. Trimming took 7 bases from V and 13 from J, leaving 16 bases between them. CDR3 nucleotides: TGCAGCGGCTCCTCTGTCAGGGTTTTCTTT. Amino acids: CSGSSVRVFF.

This chain connects TRBV19 to TRBJ2-3; D assignment may be TRBD1 or TRBD2 (5 bases each). V was cut by 3 bases and J by 14 bases, with 12 bases left in between. Looked up from germline, CDR1 is LNHDA and CDR2 is SQIVND (reference sequence). This CDR3 contains 11 residues. CDR3 sequence: CASSMGTIPYF. DNA for the CDR3: TGTGCCAGTAGTATGGGGACGATCCCGTATTTT.

This chain links TRBV11-3 with TRBJ2-7; TRBD1 matches 10 bases. Germline CDR1 reads SGHNT; CDR2 reads YENEEA. The CDR3 runs to 14 residues. The trim removed 4 bases at V and 5 bases at J, leaving 5 bases unmatched. As DNA, the CDR3 is TGTGCCAGCAGCTCAAGGGACAGGGGAAACGAGCAGTACTTC. This encodes CASSSRDRGNEQYF.

V is TRBV4-3 and J is TRBJ2-2, with D perhaps assigned TRBD1 or TRBD2 (5 bases each). V was cut by 2 bases and J by 6 bases, with 10 bases left in between. There are 14 residues in the CDR3. Germline V lookup: CDR1 LGHNA, CDR2 YSLEER. CDR3 in DNA: TGCGCCAGCAGCCAATTGGGACCCGCCGGGGAGCTGTTTTTT. Translation gives CASSQLGPAGELFF.

As regards this clone: The sample contains more than one DNA sequence encoding this CDR3. The chain employs TRBV18 and TRBJ2-7; 10 nucleotides align to TRBD1. J gave up 2 bases and V 3 bases, and 1 base lay outside the gene matches. This CDR3 region has 14 residues. Germline V lookup: CDR1 KGHSH, CDR2 LQKENI. CDR3 residues: CASSPTGGPYEQYF. CDR3 DNA: TGTGCCAGCTCACCGACAGGGGGCCCCTACGAGCAGTACTTC.

The chain couples TRBV4-2 to TRBJ2-7, with D perhaps matching TRBD1 (6 bases). From germline, CDR1 is LGHNA and CDR2 YNFKEQ. This CDR3 is 14 amino acids long. V lost 1 base and J lost 4, with 11 bases in between. As DNA, the CDR3 is TGTGCCAGCAGCCAAGTGGCAGGGGCGTACGAGCAGTACTTC. It translates to CASSQVAGAYEQYF.

The chain uses TRBV6-4 and TRBJ2-1, with D hard to call. Trimming shortened V by 0 bases and J by 8 bases, and 5 bases separated the two germline ends. The CDR3 length is 12 residues. In germline, CDR1 is MRHNA, CDR2 SNTAGT. The CDR3 DNA is TGTGCCAGCAGTGACTCCGGCGATGAGCAGTTCTTC. Amino acids: CASSDSGDEQFF.

The rearrangement links TRBV6-4 to TRBJ2-3; D could derive from TRBD1 or TRBD2 (5 bases each). V lost 1 base to trimming and J lost 4 bases, with 15 bases between them. Per germline, CDR1 MRHNA and CDR2 SNTAGT. This CDR3 region has 16 residues. The CDR3 region is CASSDFGTLGPDTQYF. The CDR3 DNA is TGTGCCAGCAGTGACTTTGGAACCCTGGGACCAGATACGCAGTATTTT.

The rearrangement joins TRBV29-1 to TRBJ2-7, with TRBD2 identical over 7 bases. Germline CDR1 is SQVTM and CDR2 is ANQGSEA. CDR3 size: 13 residues. V gave up 5 bases and J gave up 0 bases; unmatched junction bases: 4. CDR3 sequence (DNA): TGCAGCGTTAAACTAGCGAACTCCTACGAGCAGTACTTC. Protein: CSVKLANSYEQYF.